The present T cell receptor beta chain was sequenced within a study of control samples from healthy donors and cancer patients. CDR3 length: 14 amino acids. The V gene's germline CDR1 is SQVTM and CDR2 ANQGSEA. V lost 5 bases and J lost 4; bases outside the gene matches: 7. Clones were sequenced by immunoSEQ multiplex PCR, and TCRdb holds only the in-frame ones, with some missing. This table has nearly 200,000 clones, about 90% appearing once. The chain recombines TRBV29-1 with TRBJ2-1, with 8 bases identical to TRBD1. The sequenced material came from blood. This TCR came from a man aged 25 to 40 in good health. CDR3 residues: CSVPRGTGYNEQFF. The CDR3 bases are TGCAGCGTTCCAAGGGGGACAGGATACAATGAGCAGTTCTTC.